These 28 T cell receptor delta chains originate from one sample sequenced in a study of γδ T cells in repeated Plasmodium falciparum infection. TCRdb processed the multiplex PCR reads again with the CATT caller. The sample includes 50,000 to 55,000 delta-chain clones, about 2% of them seen just once. Bulk repertoires came from Vgamma9/Vdelta2+ or Vdelta2-negative gammadelta T cells flow-sorted from PBMC. Sequencing used gamma-delta T cells from blood. These receptors all come from a pool of human donors (malaria-infected and uninfected, not separated).

This clone was observed a handful of times. A far larger clone differs by one base, so this is likely a read error. Other DNA sequences in the sample encode the same CDR3. The chain combines TRDV1 with TRDJ1; 13 positions agree with TRDD3. No J segment appears in TCRdb, so it was assigned here by matching the sequence to germline. In germline, CDR1 is TSWWSYY, CDR2 QGS. The CDR3 covers 22 residues. The CDR3 DNA is TGTGCCCTTGGGAGTCGTTCTTCCTACGGGGGTACTGGGGGATACGCGAGGAAAAAACTCATCTTT. Translating gives CALGSRSSYGGTGGYARKKLIF.

As to this clone: TCRdb lists the protein of a much larger clone for this DNA, which differs at residue 3, so this is likely a read error; the protein given here is translated from the DNA itself. V and J are TRDV1 and TRDJ1, with D possibly matching TRDD3 (9 bases). TCRdb offers no J gene call, so here the DNA was matched to germline to obtain one. The CDR3 is 27 residues long. In germline, CDR1 is TSWWSYY, CDR2 QGS. The CDR3 loop is CAPGLYGPDFLRPVLGDNAGYTDKLIF. The CDR3 region has the DNA TGTGCTCCTGGGCTATATGGGCCGGACTTCCTACGTCCTGTACTGGGGGACAACGCGGGGTACACCGATAAACTCATCTTT.

Note on this clone: The translation of this DNA and the TCRdb protein of a much larger clone differ at residue 19, probably owing to a read error; the protein shown here is translated from the DNA. For the V gene the call is TRDV1; the J gene has no call. The V gene's germline CDR1 is TSWWSYY and CDR2 QGS. This CDR3 is 21 amino acids long. CDR3 DNA: TGTGCTCTTTTTCCGAATCCTATTATGCCATACCCACCGTACGGCACCGATAAACCCATCTTT. It specifies CALFPNPIMPYPPYGTDKPIF.

This clone turned up a few times. The protein recorded in TCRdb matches a much larger clone and deviates from this DNA's translation at residues 3 and 19, suggesting a read error; the protein here is obtained by translating the DNA. This chain joins TRDV1 and TRDJ1; 10 bases are a match to TRDD3. This CDR3 has 24 residues. Germline CDR1 reads TSWWSYY; CDR2 reads QGS. CDR3 loop: CAPGEPGKLPQTYWGIRGIDKLIF. In nucleotides, the CDR3 is TGTGCTCCTGGGGAACCGGGTAAGCTTCCTCAAACGTACTGGGGGATTAGGGGCATCGATAAACTCATCTTT.

A few counts support this clone. For this DNA, TCRdb reports the protein of a much larger clone, which diverges at residue 6, most likely from a read error; the protein presented here is translated directly from the DNA. The V gene is TRDV3, the J gene TRDJ1; maybe TRDD3 (6 bases). TCRdb does not report a J gene; here it was assigned by matching the DNA to germline references. V lost 4 bases, J lost 5 bases, and 29 bases lay in between. Germline CDR1 and CDR2: TVYSNPD and GDNSRS (reference sequence). The CDR3 extends over 17 amino acids. CDR3 sequence (DNA): TGTGCCTCCGCCTCCCCACTCCCGGGGGACGGGAGAGATAAACTCATCTTT. It codes for CASASPLPGDGRDKLIF.

This clone was observed many times. The TCRdb record carries a much larger clone's protein, which differs from this DNA's translation at residue 9; a read error is the likely cause, and the protein listed here is the DNA translation. For the CDR3, the DNA is TGTGCCTGTGACACGCATCCCCGAATACTGGGGGATAGGTACACCGATAAACTCATCTTT. Protein product: CACDTHPRILGDRYTDKLIF. J is TRDJ1 and V is TRDV2; TRDD3 matches at 11 bases. Assignment of the J gene here rests on matching the DNA to germline, because TCRdb gives none. Trimming cost V 1 base and J 0 bases; bases outside gene matches: 15. The CDR3 totals 20 residues. Germline V lookup: CDR1 GEAIGNYY, CDR2 EKD.

With respect to this clone: The TCRdb protein, from a much larger clone, departs from this DNA's translation at residue 12, likely by read error; the protein shown derives from the DNA. This sequence joins TRDV1 and TRDJ1; TRDD2 or TRDD3 may be the D gene (5 bases each). Because TCRdb records no J gene, it was assigned here through a match of the DNA to germline. Per the germline V gene, CDR1 is TSWWSYY and CDR2 is QGS. This CDR3 spans 20 amino acids. V shed 2 bases and J shed 0 bases, with 25 bases lying between them. CDR3 amino acids: CALGESAYLILAIYTDKLIF. The CDR3 nucleotides read TGTGCTCTTGGGGAATCGGCCTACCTTATACTGGCGATCTACACCGATAAACTCATCTTT.

This clone showed up many times. TCRdb's protein, taken from a much larger clone, differs from this DNA's translation at residue 4, likely owing to a read error; the protein displayed comes from the DNA. The chain combines TRDV3 with TRDJ1, with 13 bases that match TRDD3. As TCRdb names no J gene, one was assigned here on the basis of a DNA match to germline. The length of the CDR3 is 24 residues. V was pared by 2 bases and J by 0 bases, with 30 bases of the junction left unmatched. Germline assignment: CDR1 TVYSNPD and CDR2 GDNSRS (reference sequence). The CDR3 DNA reads TGTGCCTTTGGCTACCCTTCCTACTTAGGGGATGTACTGGGGGATACGCTGTACACCGATAAACTCATCTTT. Protein: CAFGYPSYLGDVLGDTLYTDKLIF.

There are many counts of this clone. This sequence is one base from a far larger clone and is likely a read error. Other DNA sequences in the same sample also yield this CDR3. V gene TRDV2 combines with J gene TRDJ1, with TRDD3 matching 12 bases. The J gene is absent in TCRdb and was assigned here via DNA matching to germline. This CDR3 is 18 amino acids long. V lost 3 bases and J lost 2; bases outside the gene matches: 12. Germline lookup yields CDR1 GEAIGNYY and CDR2 EKD. This CDR3 is CACDPVLGDTRETDKLIF. CDR3 sequence (DNA): TGTGCCTGTGACCCTGTACTGGGGGATACAAGAGAGACCGATAAACTCATCTTT.

This clone was picked up a small number of times. TCRdb attributes to this sequence the protein of a much larger clone, which differs from the DNA translation at residue 3; a read error is likely, and the protein displayed is translated from the DNA. The chain joins TRDV1 to TRDJ1; 9 bases match TRDD2. In the absence of a J gene in TCRdb, the DNA was matched to germline to assign it here. CDR1 and CDR2 (germline): TSWWSYY, QGS. The CDR3 loop spans 16 amino acids. CDR3 coding DNA: TGTGCTCCTGGGGAACCTTCCTACGAGGCTGGGGAAAAACTCATCTTT. Translation gives CAPGEPSYEAGEKLIF.

Details on this clone: A far larger clone is one nucleotide away, so this likely arose from a read error. Other DNA sequences in this sample translate to the same CDR3. CDR3 bases: TGTGCTCTTGGGGAACGTACCTACCCCGGGAGATGGGGGATACGCCCATTGTACACCGATAAGCTCATCTTT. This sequence encodes CALGERTYPGRWGIRPLYTDKLIF. The J gene was not called, though the V gene is TRDV1; the D call TRDD3 from the table was never checked on the DNA. Germline V gene lookup returns CDR1 TSWWSYY and CDR2 QGS. There are 24 residues in the CDR3.

This clone showed up just a few times. The protein recorded in TCRdb matches a much larger clone and deviates from this DNA's translation at residue 3, suggesting a read error; the protein here is obtained by translating the DNA. The rearrangement joins TRDV2 to TRDJ1, with D hard to call. TCRdb records no J gene; here it was assigned by comparing the DNA to germline. The V gene's germline CDR1 is GEAIGNYY and CDR2 EKD. The CDR3 covers 14 residues. DNA of the CDR3: TGTGCCTATGACAAGGTAGGGGTCGTCGATAAACTCATCTTT. It yields the protein CAYDKVGVVDKLIF.

This clone was recorded at least ten times. The likely explanation is a read error, given a far larger clone one base away. Additional DNA sequences in this sample encode the identical CDR3. For the CDR3, the DNA is TGTGCTCTTGGGGAGTCCTCCTACGTCTGGGGGATACCGGGAGGCGATAAACTCATCTTT. It is translated as CALGESSYVWGIPGGDKLIF. The chain uses TRDV1 and TRDJ1, with TRDD3 matching over 11 bases. Germline V CDR1 and CDR2: TSWWSYY, QGS. V gave up 3 bases and J gave up 4 bases; unmatched junction bases: 19. The CDR3 length is 20 residues.

This clone has at least ten counts. A far larger clone is one nucleotide away, so this likely arose from a read error. The sample has other DNA sequences that encode this CDR3 too. V usage is TRDV3 and J usage is TRDJ1; 7 positions agree with TRDD3. This CDR3 comprises 18 residues. The germline V gene has CDR1 TVYSNPD and CDR2 GDNSRS (reference sequence). The DNA of the CDR3 is TGTGCCTCCCGGAAAAATCGCCTCAGCCTTAGTCGTGGGGATAAGCTCATCTTT. Amino acids: CASRKNRLSLSRGDKLIF.

Worth noting for this clone: The TCRdb protein comes from a much larger clone and disagrees with this DNA's translation at residue 5, likely due to a read error; the protein given here is derived from the DNA. V gene TRDV1 combines with J gene TRDJ1; D not certain. Trimming stripped 4 bases from V and 0 bases from J, with 15 bases between. Looked up from germline, CDR1 is TSWWSYY and CDR2 is QGS. The CDR3 is made up of 16 amino acids. CDR3 bases: TGTGCTCTTGGGGTCGAACAGCCCGCATACACCGATAAACTCATCTTT. As protein: CALGVEQPAYTDKLIF.

This clone was picked up a small number of times. The amino acid sequence in TCRdb belongs to a much larger clone and departs from this DNA's translation at residue 9, likely a sequencing read error; the sequence shown is translated from the DNA. The V and J genes are TRDV1 and TRDJ1; TRDD3 might be the D (7 bases). Here the J gene was assigned by germline matching of the DNA, as TCRdb has none. Germline loops: CDR1 TSWWSYY, CDR2 QGS. The V end was cut by 3 bases, the J end by 3 bases, with 35 bases between. The CDR3 is made up of 22 amino acids. The CDR3 region has the DNA TGTGCTCTTGGGGAGCTTTCTTCCTGCCGACCGTACTGGGGTGCCCGAGCCGATAAACTCATCTTT. Protein product: CALGELSSCRPYWGARADKLIF.

Concerning this clone: The protein TCRdb lists belongs to a much larger clone and differs from this DNA's translation at residue 5, which points to a read error; the protein shown is made from the DNA. CDR3 amino acids: CALGYPSYAVLGVIYTDKLIF. The CDR3 DNA follows: TGTGCTCTTGGGTATCCTTCCTACGCCGTACTGGGGGTTATATACACCGATAAACTCATCTTT. This sequence joins TRDV1 and TRDJ1, with D possibly TRDD2 on 9 matching bases. The J gene was missing in TCRdb and was found by matching the end of the DNA to germline. The V gene's germline CDR1 is TSWWSYY and CDR2 QGS. The CDR3 runs to 21 residues. V was shortened by 5 bases and J by 0 bases, with 31 bases between the two germline ends.

Details on this clone: For this DNA, TCRdb reports the protein of a much larger clone, which diverges at residue 11, most likely from a read error; the protein presented here is translated directly from the DNA. The chain couples TRDV1 to TRDJ2; 8 nucleotides agree with TRDD3. The J gene was missing in TCRdb and was found by matching the end of the DNA to germline. After removal of 1 base from V and 0 bases from J, the junction contained 22 bases not matched to a gene. Per the germline V gene, CDR1 is TSWWSYY and CDR2 is QGS. The CDR3 extends over 23 amino acids. CDR3 loop: CALGEPAYWGVPVLIALTAQLFF. The DNA for the CDR3 is TGTGCTCTTGGGGAACCGGCGTACTGGGGGGTACCTGTGTTGATAGCTTTGACAGCACAACTCTTCTTT.

This clone was counted many times. The protein given by TCRdb reflects a much larger clone and differs at residue 14 from this DNA's translation, likely from a read error; the protein shown is the DNA's translation. The chain combines TRDV2 with TRDJ1; 10 bases are shared with TRDD3. The J gene is absent in TCRdb and was assigned here via DNA matching to germline. There are 19 residues in the CDR3. V lost 0 bases to trimming and J lost 3 bases; unmatched junction nucleotides: 15. The germline gives CDR1 GEAIGNYY, CDR2 EKD. This chain's CDR3 is CACDTVGGIRRHHADKLIF. CDR3 nucleotide sequence: TGTGCCTGTGACACCGTAGGGGGGATACGCCGGCACCACGCCGATAAACTCATCTTT.

As concerns this clone: The protein given by TCRdb reflects a much larger clone and differs at residue 7 from this DNA's translation, likely from a read error; the protein shown is the DNA's translation. The chain carries TRDV2 and TRDJ1, with 10 bases matching TRDD3. Since TCRdb gives no J gene, matching the DNA to germline was used here to assign it. Germline V gene lookup returns CDR1 GEAIGNYY and CDR2 EKD. The CDR3 length is 20 residues. V gave up 1 base and J gave up 0 bases; unmatched junction bases: 16. The CDR3: CACDTHTRMLGDRYTDKLIF. The DNA of the CDR3 is TGTGCCTGTGACACGCATACCCGAATGCTGGGGGATAGGTACACCGATAAACTCATCTTT.

At least ten counts were recorded for this clone. TCRdb lists the protein of a much larger clone for this DNA, which differs at residue 5, so this is likely a read error; the protein given here is translated from the DNA itself. The V gene is TRDV1, the J gene TRDJ1; TRDD3 matches 11 bases. V dropped 5 bases and J dropped 1; count of bases not matched to a gene: 12. CDR1 and CDR2 from the germline V gene are TSWWSYY and QGS. The CDR3 sequence is 18 residues long. CDR3 region: CALGRPYWGIAGTDKLIF. For the CDR3, the DNA is TGTGCTCTTGGGAGACCGTACTGGGGGATAGCGGGCACCGATAAACTCATCTTT.

Only a few counts were recorded for this clone. It differs at one base from a far larger clone, so likely a read error. This same CDR3 is encoded by further DNA sequences in the sample. The chain uses TRDV1 and TRDJ1; 10 nucleotides match TRDD3. Here the J gene came from matching the DNA to germline, since TCRdb omits it. The CDR3 runs 20 residues. Germline V CDR1 and CDR2: TSWWSYY, QGS. V was clipped by 1 base and J by 1 base; unmatched bases: 15. CDR3 region: CALGERPPRWGIYSTDKLIF. The CDR3 DNA sequence: TGTGCTCTTGGGGAACGACCTCCCCGCTGGGGGATATATTCCACCGATAAACTCATCTTT.

The sample holds a few counts of this clone. TCRdb records a much larger clone's protein for this DNA, with a difference at residue 18 that likely arises from a read error; the protein given is the translation of the DNA. V is TRDV1 and J is TRDJ1; 8 bases map to TRDD3. Matching the DNA to germline supplied the J gene, which TCRdb does not give. The CDR3 is 27 amino acids. V shed 2 bases, J shed 4 bases, and the junction held 42 bases outside the gene matches. Looked up from germline, CDR1 is TSWWSYY and CDR2 is QGS. CDR3 in DNA: TGTGCTCTTGGGGAAACGTCTAAACCACCACCCCTCCACCCATTCCGCATGGAGGGATACGCTGACGATAAACTCATCTTT. This codes for CALGETSKPPPLHPFRMEGYADDKLIF.

This clone was seen ten or more times. The protein given by TCRdb reflects a much larger clone and differs at residue 12 from this DNA's translation, likely from a read error; the protein shown is the DNA's translation. The chain has TRDV1 and TRDJ1, with 10 bases identical to TRDD3. In the absence of a J gene in TCRdb, the DNA was matched to germline to assign it here. This CDR3 spans 23 amino acids. The germline V gene encodes CDR1 TSWWSYY and CDR2 QGS. With 5 bases clipped from V and 0 bases from J, the junction kept 27 bases outside the gene matches. CDR3 region: CALGSPYSSAFRRGIRYTDKLIF. The CDR3 bases are TGTGCTCTTGGGTCTCCGTATAGTTCAGCCTTCCGTAGGGGGATACGCTACACCGATAAACTCATCTTT.

In its sample, this clone was seen a few times. TCRdb's listed protein matches a much larger clone and diverges from this DNA's translation at residue 6, likely through a read error; the protein shown comes from the DNA. The chain joins TRDV1 to TRDJ1; D not resolved. In the absence of a J gene in TCRdb, the DNA was matched to germline to assign it here. CDR1 is TSWWSYY and CDR2 is QGS in the germline V gene. V lost 5 bases and J 10 bases, leaving 26 bases between the germline ends. The CDR3 has 16 residues. The CDR3 loop reads CALGHTGLAQSRGLIF. Here the CDR3 DNA reads TGTGCTCTTGGGCACACGGGTCTCGCCCAGTCGCGGGGACTCATCTTT.

As for this clone: A single base is all that separates this from a far larger clone, so a read error is likely. The DNA is left out, because the CDR3 cannot be placed on it with certainty; the CDR3 is given as TCRdb lists it. With the J gene uncalled, the V gene is TRDV2; TRDD3 is the table's D call, not checked against the DNA. Germline-derived CDR1 and CDR2 are GEAIGNYY and EKD. The CDR3 is 15 residues long, counting both termini. CDR3 sequence reads: CACETWGIGTDKLIF.

As for this clone: A far larger clone is one nucleotide away, so this likely arose from a read error. Other DNA sequences of this sample code for an identical CDR3. The gene calls are TRDV1 and TRDJ1; 10 bases align to TRDD3. The J gene, absent from TCRdb, was called here by matching the DNA to germline. The germline CDR1 and CDR2 sequences are TSWWSYY and QGS. J gave up 0 bases and V 5 bases, and 27 bases lay outside the gene matches. This CDR3 contains 23 residues. The CDR3 here is CALGSPYSSAFHRGIRYTDKLIF. The CDR3, as DNA: TGTGCTCTTGGGTCCCCGTATAGTTCAGCCTTCCATAGGGGGATACGCTACACCGATAAACTCATCTTT.

Many counts were recorded for this clone. TCRdb's entry gives the protein of a much larger clone, which mismatches this DNA's translation at residue 16, likely from a read error; the protein reported here is translated from the DNA. This chain links TRDV1 with TRDJ1, with unresolved D. This CDR3 comprises 19 residues. Germline V CDR1 and CDR2: TSWWSYY, QGS. CDR3 nucleotides: TGTGCTCTTTGGGACAATAAATTTCGCTGTTCCCCGTACACCGATAGACTCATCTTT. Translating it yields CALWDNKFRCSPYTDRLIF.